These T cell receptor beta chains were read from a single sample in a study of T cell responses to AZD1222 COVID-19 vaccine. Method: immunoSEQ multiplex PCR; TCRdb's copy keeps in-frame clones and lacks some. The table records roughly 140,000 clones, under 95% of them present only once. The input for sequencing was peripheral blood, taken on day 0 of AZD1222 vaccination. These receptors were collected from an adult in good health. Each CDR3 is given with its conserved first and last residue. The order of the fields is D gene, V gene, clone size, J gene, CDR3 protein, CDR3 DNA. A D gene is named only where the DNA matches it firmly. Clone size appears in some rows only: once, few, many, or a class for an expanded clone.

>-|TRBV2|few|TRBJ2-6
CASMERTLTGANVLTF
TGTGCCAGCATGGAGCGGACCTTAACGGGGGCCAACGTCCTGACTTTC
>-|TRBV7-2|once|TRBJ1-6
CASSLAARGGSPLHF
TGTGCCAGCAGCTTAGCGGCCAGGGGAGGATCACCCCTCCACTTT
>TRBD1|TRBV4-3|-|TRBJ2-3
CASSPRQGLSTDTQYF
TGCGCCAGCAGCCCTCGACAGGGGTTGAGCACAGATACGCAGTATTTT
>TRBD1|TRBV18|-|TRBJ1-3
CASSPNIGGGYSGNTIYF
TGTGCCAGCTCACCAAACATTGGAGGGGGCTACTCTGGAAACACCATATATTTT
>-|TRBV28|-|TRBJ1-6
CASNDQNSPLHF
TGTGCCAGCAACGATCAAAATTCACCCCTCCACTTT
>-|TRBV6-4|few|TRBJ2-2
CASSPGSDTGELFF
TGTGCCAGCAGCCCAGGGTCGGACACCGGGGAGCTGTTTTTT
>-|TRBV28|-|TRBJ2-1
CASSFPPELARSYNEQFF
TGTGCCAGCAGTTTCCCACCCGAACTAGCTAGGTCCTACAATGAGCAGTTCTTC
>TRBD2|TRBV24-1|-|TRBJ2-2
CATSQRLASGELFF
TGTGCCACCAGCCAGCGACTAGCCTCCGGGGAGCTGTTTTTT
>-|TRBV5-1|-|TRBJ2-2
CASSWGVSSGGELFF
TGCGCCAGCAGCTGGGGGGTTTCTTCGGGCGGGGAGCTGTTTTTT
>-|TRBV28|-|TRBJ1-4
CASSLAVKLFF
TGTGCCAGCAGTTTGGCTGTCAAACTGTTTTTT
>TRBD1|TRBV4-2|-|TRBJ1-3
CASSQEEPDRGRGNTIYF
TGTGCCAGCAGCCAAGAAGAGCCGGACAGGGGGCGAGGAAACACCATATATTTT
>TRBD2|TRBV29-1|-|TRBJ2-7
CSVDHSGSNEQYF
TGCAGCGTTGACCATAGCGGGAGCAACGAGCAGTACTTC
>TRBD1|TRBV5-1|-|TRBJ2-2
CASSLEGTVNTGELFF
TGCGCCAGCAGCTTGGAGGGGACAGTTAACACCGGGGAGCTGTTTTTT
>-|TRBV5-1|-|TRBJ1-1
CASSLLRGTEAFF
TGCGCCAGCAGCTTGCTACGAGGCACTGAAGCTTTCTTT
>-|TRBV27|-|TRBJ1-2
CASSLKENYGYTF
TGTGCCAGCAGTTTAAAGGAAAACTATGGCTACACCTTC
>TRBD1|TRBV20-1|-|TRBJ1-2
CSASTGTVYGYTF
TGCAGTGCTAGTACCGGGACAGTATATGGCTACACCTTC
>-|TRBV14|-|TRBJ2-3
CASSQVGLDADTQYF
TGTGCCAGCAGCCAAGTGGGTCTAGACGCAGATACGCAGTATTTT
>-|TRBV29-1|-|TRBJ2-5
CSVQSGTVKETQYF
TGCAGCGTCCAGTCCGGGACGGTGAAAGAGACCCAGTACTTC
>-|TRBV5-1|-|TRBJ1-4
CASRETGSEKLFF
TGCGCCAGCAGAGAAACAGGGAGTGAAAAACTGTTTTTT
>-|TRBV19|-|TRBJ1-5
CASTGRFNQPQHF
TGTGCCAGTACTGGCCGGTTCAATCAGCCCCAGCATTTT